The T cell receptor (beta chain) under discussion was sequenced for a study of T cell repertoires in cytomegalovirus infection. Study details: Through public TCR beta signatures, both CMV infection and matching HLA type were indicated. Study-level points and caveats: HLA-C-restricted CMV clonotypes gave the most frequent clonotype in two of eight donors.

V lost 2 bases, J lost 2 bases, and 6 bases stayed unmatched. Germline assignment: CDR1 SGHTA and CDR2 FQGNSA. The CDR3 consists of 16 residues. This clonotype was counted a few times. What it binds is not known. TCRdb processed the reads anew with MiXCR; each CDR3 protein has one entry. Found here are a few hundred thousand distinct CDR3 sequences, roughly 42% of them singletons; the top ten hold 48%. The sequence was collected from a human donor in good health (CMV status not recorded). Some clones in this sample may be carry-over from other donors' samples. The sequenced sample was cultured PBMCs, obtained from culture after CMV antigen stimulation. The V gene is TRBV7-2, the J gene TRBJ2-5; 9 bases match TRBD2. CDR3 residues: CASSLFPSGAQETQYF. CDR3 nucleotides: TGTGCCAGCAGCTTATTCCCTAGCGGGGCACAAGAGACCCAGTACTTC.